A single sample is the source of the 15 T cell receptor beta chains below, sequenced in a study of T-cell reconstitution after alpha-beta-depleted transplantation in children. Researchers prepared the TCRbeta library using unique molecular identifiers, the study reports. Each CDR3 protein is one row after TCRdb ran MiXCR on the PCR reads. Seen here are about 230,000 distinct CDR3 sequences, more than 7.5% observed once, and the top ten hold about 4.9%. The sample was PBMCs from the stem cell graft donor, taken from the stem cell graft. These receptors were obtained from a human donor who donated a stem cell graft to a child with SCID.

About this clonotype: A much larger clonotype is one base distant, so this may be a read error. CDR3 residues: CSARSIGHLQETQYF. CDR3 DNA sequence: TGCAGTGCTAGATCAATCGGACATCTACAAGAGACCCAGTACTTC. V is TRBV20-1 and J is TRBJ2-5, with a weak D call TRBD1 (5 bases). Germline V gene sequence: CDR1 DFQATT, CDR2 SNEGSKA (reference sequence). V lost 2 bases to trimming and J lost 2 bases, with 15 bases between them. CDR3 length: 15 residues.

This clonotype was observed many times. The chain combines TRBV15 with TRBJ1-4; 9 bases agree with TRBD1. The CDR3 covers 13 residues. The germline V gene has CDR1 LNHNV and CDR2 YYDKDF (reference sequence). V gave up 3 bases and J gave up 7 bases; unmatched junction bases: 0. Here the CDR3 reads CATSRDRGEKLFF. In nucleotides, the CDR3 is TGTGCCACCAGCAGGGACAGGGGTGAAAAACTGTTTTTT.

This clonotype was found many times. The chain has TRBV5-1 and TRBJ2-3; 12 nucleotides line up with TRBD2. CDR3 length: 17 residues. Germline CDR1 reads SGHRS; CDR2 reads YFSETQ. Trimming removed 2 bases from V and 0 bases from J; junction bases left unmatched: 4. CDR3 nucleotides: TGCGCCAGCAGCTTAGGAGGACTAGCGGGAAGCACAGATACGCAGTATTTT. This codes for CASSLGGLAGSTDTQYF.

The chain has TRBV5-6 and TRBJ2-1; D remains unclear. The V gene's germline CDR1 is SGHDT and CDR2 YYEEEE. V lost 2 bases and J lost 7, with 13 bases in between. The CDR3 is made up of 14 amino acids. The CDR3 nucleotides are TGTGCCAGCAGCTTCTTGACATTTACGAATGAGCAGTTCTTC. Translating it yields CASSFLTFTNEQFF.

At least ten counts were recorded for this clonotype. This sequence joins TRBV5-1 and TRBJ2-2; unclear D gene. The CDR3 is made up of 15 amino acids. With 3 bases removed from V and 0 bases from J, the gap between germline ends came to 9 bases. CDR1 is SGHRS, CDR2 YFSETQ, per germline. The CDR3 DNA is TGCGCCAGCAGCTCCATCACAGCGAACACCGGGGAGCTGTTTTTT. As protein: CASSSITANTGELFF.

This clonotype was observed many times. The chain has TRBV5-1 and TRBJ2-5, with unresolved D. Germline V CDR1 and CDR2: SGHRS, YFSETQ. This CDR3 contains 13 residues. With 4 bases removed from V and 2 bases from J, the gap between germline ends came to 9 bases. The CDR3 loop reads CASSREIQETQYF. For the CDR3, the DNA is TGCGCCAGCAGCCGAGAGATACAAGAGACCCAGTACTTC. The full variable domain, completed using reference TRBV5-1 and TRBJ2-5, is KAGVTQTPRYLIKTRGQQVTLSCSPISGHRSVSWYQQTPGQGLQFLFEYFSETQRNKGNFPGRFSGRQFSNSRSEMNVSTLELGDSALYLCASSREIQETQYFGPGTRLLVL.

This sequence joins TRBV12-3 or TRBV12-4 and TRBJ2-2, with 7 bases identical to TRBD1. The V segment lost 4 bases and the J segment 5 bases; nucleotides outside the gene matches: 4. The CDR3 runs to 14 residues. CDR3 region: CASSSGQLTGELFF. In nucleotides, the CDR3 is TGTGCCAGCAGTTCGGGACAGTTGACCGGGGAGCTGTTTTTT.

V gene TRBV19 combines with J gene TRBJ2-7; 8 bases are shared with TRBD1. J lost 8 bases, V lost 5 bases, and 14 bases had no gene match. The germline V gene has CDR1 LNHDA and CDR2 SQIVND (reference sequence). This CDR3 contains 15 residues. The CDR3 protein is CASSDRTGPGLKQYF. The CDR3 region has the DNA TGTGCCAGTAGTGACAGGACAGGGCCAGGCTTAAAGCAGTACTTC.

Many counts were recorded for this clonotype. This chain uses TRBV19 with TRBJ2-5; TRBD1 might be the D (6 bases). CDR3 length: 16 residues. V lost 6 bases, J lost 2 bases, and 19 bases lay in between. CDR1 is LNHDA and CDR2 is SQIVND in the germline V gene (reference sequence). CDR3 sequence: CASRPDQPDSQETQYF. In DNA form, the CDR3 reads TGTGCCAGTAGGCCGGACCAACCGGACAGTCAAGAGACCCAGTACTTC. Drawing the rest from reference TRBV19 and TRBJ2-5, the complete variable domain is DGGITQSPKYLFRKEGQNVTLSCEQNLNHDAMYWYRQDPGQGLRLIYYSQIVNDFQKGDIAEGYSVSREKKESFPLTVTSAQKNPTAFYLCASRPDQPDSQETQYFGPGTRLLVL.

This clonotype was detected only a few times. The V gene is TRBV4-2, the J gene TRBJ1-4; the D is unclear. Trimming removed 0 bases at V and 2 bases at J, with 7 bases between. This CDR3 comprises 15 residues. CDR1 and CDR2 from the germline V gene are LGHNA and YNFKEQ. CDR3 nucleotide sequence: TGTGCCAGCAGCCAAGACACCTGGACTAATGAAAAACTGTTTTTT. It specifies CASSQDTWTNEKLFF.

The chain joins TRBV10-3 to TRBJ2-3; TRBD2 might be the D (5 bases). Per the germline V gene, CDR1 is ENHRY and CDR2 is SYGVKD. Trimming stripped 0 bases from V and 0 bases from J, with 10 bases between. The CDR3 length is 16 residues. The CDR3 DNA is TGTGCCATCAGTGAGTCGACTAACAGTAGCACAGATACGCAGTATTTT. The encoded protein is CAISESTNSSTDTQYF.

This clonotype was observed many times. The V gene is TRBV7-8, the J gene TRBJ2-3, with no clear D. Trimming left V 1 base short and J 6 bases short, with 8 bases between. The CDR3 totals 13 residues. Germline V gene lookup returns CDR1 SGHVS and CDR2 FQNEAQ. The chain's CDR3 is CASSLESRDTQYF. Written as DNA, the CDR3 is TGTGCCAGCAGCTTAGAAAGCCGTGATACGCAGTATTTT.

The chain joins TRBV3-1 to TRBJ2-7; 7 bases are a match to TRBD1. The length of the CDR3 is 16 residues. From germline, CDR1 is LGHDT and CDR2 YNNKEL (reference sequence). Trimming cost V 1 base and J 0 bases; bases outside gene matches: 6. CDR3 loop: CASSQGGGRPSYEQYF. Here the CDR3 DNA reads TGTGCCAGCAGCCAAGGAGGGGGCAGGCCCTCCTACGAGCAGTACTTC.

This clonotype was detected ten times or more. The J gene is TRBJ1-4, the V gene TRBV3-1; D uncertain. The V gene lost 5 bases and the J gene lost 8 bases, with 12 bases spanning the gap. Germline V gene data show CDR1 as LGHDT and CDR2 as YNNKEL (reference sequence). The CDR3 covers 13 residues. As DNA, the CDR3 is TGTGCCAGCAGCGGGATCGCGGGGGAAAAACTGTTTTTT. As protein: CASSGIAGEKLFF. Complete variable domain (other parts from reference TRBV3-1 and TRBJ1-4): DTAVSQTPKYLVTQMGNDKSIKCEQNLGHDTMYWYKQDSKKFLKIMFSYNNKELIINETVPNRFSPKSPDKAHLNLHINSLELGDSAVYFCASSGIAGEKLFFGSGTQLSVL.

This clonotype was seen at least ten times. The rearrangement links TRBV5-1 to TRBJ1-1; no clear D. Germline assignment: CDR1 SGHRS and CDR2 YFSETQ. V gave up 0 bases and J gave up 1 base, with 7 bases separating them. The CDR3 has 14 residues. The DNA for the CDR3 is TGCGCCAGCAGCTTGGAGTCGGGGAACACTGAAGCTTTCTTT. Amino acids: CASSLESGNTEAFF.